The 9 T cell receptor beta chains reported below all come from one sample, sequenced in a study of blood T cells in healthy people across ages (dated by TCRdb to about 2015). Library construction relied on 5' RACE. The sequencer was an Illumina HiSeq 2500. A second PCR of about 6 to 11 cycles was performed with a sample-barcoded 5' primer and a J-beta primer mix. In TCRdb, the public reads were trimmed at Q25 with fastp and aligned with MiXCR, with productive beta chains retained. Each record represents a unique CDR3 protein, reported with the most common genes and DNA among its rows. Counted in this sample were around 850,000 distinct CDR3 sequences; roughly 40% of them appeared once. The biggest ten clones account for 10% to 15% of the sample. The sequenced material came from blood. These receptors all stem from a man younger than 30 in good health.

This clonotype was observed a few times. This chain connects TRBV12-3 or TRBV12-4 to TRBJ1-6; tentative D call: TRBD1 (6 bases). Trimming removed 6 bases from V and 7 bases from J, with 16 bases in between. This CDR3 contains 15 residues. The CDR3 loop is CASSSGQRGNSPLHF. CDR3 coding DNA: TGTGCCAGCAGCTCGGGACAACGGGGGAATTCACCCCTCCACTTT.

In DNA form, the CDR3 reads TGCGCCAGCAGCCCAGGGACAGGCTCTAGCACAGATACGCAGTATTTT. Amino acids: CASSPGTGSSTDTQYF. The chain links TRBV5-1 to TRBJ2-3; 8 bases are a match to TRBD1. CDR3 length: 16 residues. J was trimmed by 0 bases and V by 4 bases; bases with no gene match: 7. CDR1 SGHRS and CDR2 YFSETQ come from the germline V gene.

This clonotype was recorded a few times. The rearrangement links TRBV20-1 to TRBJ1-5; D perhaps matches TRBD1 (5 bases). The germline V gene encodes CDR1 DFQATT and CDR2 SNEGSKA (reference sequence). The CDR3 is 15 amino acids. With 3 bases removed from V and 3 bases from J, the gap between germline ends came to 15 bases. The CDR3 here is CSASTGAGINQPQHF. For the CDR3, the DNA is TGCAGTGCTAGTACCGGGGCAGGGATCAATCAGCCCCAGCATTTT.

The sample holds a few counts of this clonotype. The chain links TRBV7-3 to TRBJ1-1; 8 bases are shared with TRBD1. The V gene end was trimmed by 4 bases and the J gene end by 3 bases; junction bases not matched to a gene: 7. The germline CDR1 and CDR2 sequences are SGHTA and FQGTGA. The CDR3 consists of 15 residues. The DNA for the CDR3 is TGTGCCAGCAGCTACTCGACAGGGGCCTACACTGAAGCTTTCTTT. Its protein product is CASSYSTGAYTEAFF. The full variable domain, completed using reference TRBV7-3 and TRBJ1-1, is GAGVSQTPSNKVTEKGKYVELRCDPISGHTALYWYRQSLGQGPEFLIYFQGTGAADDSGLPNDRFFAVRPEGSVSTLKIQRTERGDSAVYLCASSYSTGAYTEAFFGQGTRLTVV.

This clonotype was observed a few times. The chain is built from TRBV12-3 or TRBV12-4 and TRBJ2-5; D might be TRBD1 or TRBD2, each matching 5 bases. V was cut by 5 bases and J by 3 bases, with 10 bases left in between. The CDR3 is 13 residues long. Here the CDR3 reads CASSVGEKETQYF. The CDR3 DNA reads TGTGCCAGCAGTGTGGGGGAAAAAGAGACCCAGTACTTC.

This clonotype was counted between two and nine times. The chain uses TRBV20-1 and TRBJ1-2; 9 nucleotides align to TRBD1. V trimming: 3 bases; J trimming: 4 bases; junction bases outside the gene matches: 6. Germline CDR1 DFQATT, CDR2 SNEGSKA (reference sequence). This CDR3 has 14 residues. In DNA, the CDR3 is TGCAGTGCTAGGGGTACAGGGGGCATCTATGGCTACACCTTC. Translated, it gives CSARGTGGIYGYTF.

This clonotype was detected only a few times. The chain links TRBV29-1 to TRBJ2-2; D is perhaps TRBD1 or TRBD2 (5 bases each). Germline CDR1 reads SQVTM; CDR2 reads ANQGSEA. Trimming stripped 2 bases from V and 5 bases from J, with 12 bases between. CDR3 length equals 14 residues. The CDR3 sequence is CSVEKSWGTGELFF. The CDR3 coding sequence is TGCAGCGTTGAAAAATCTTGGGGGACCGGGGAGCTGTTTTTT.

This clonotype was counted between two and nine times. The chain couples TRBV25-1 to TRBJ1-2; no reliable D call. This CDR3 spans 16 amino acids. V was cut by 3 bases and J by 4 bases, with 18 bases left in between. The V gene's germline CDR1 is MGHDK and CDR2 SYGVNS. DNA of the CDR3: TGTGCCAGCAGTGATCAGGTCGGAGTGGGCCTCTATGGCTACACCTTC. It translates to CASSDQVGVGLYGYTF.

This rearrangement joins TRBV4-3 to TRBJ2-3, with D perhaps matching TRBD2 (6 bases). Germline assignment: CDR1 LGHNA and CDR2 YSLEER. This CDR3 comprises 13 residues. The CDR3 loop reads CPQGLARTDTQYF. In nucleotides, the CDR3 is TGCCCGCAGGGCCTAGCGAGAACAGATACGCAGTATTTT.